The clone carrying this T cell receptor (beta chain) turned up a few times. Each CDR3 protein is one row after TCRdb ran MiXCR on the RT-PCR reads. The sample records just under 550,000 distinct CDR3 sequences, under 25% being singletons. The record originates from a study of response to subunit inactivated influenza vaccine. J was trimmed by 3 bases and V by 6 bases; bases with no gene match: 11. The germline V gene encodes CDR1 SGHAT and CDR2 FQNNGV. The CDR3 contains 15 residues. This sample also appeared in a second study, on T cells expressing NK-cell markers. That paper states: Template switching by 5'RACE with UMIs generated the TCR beta cDNA.

The chain carries TRBV11-2 and TRBJ2-7, with 7 bases fitting TRBD1. This clonotype was obtained from a man aged 45-60 years who received an inactivated influenza vaccine. Sequencing was performed on CD4+ T cells sorted from PBMCs, taken 12 days after vaccination. CDR3 bases: TGTGCCAGCAGGTCGGCAGGGGGTAGTAGCTACGAGCAGTACTTC. The encoded protein is CASRSAGGSSYEQYF.